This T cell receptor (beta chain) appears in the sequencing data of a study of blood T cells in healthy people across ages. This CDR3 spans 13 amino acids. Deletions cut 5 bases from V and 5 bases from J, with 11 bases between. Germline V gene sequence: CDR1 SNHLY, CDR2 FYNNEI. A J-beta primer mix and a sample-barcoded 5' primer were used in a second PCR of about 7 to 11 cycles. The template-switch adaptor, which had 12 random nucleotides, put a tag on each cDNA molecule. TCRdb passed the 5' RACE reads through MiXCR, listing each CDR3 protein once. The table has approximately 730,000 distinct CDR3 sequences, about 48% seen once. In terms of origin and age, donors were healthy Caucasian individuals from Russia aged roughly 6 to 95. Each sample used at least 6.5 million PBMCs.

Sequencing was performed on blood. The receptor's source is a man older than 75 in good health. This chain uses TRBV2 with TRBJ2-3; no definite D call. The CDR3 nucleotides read TGTGCCAGCAGTACGAATGCAGAAGATACGCAGTATTTT. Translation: CASSTNAEDTQYF.